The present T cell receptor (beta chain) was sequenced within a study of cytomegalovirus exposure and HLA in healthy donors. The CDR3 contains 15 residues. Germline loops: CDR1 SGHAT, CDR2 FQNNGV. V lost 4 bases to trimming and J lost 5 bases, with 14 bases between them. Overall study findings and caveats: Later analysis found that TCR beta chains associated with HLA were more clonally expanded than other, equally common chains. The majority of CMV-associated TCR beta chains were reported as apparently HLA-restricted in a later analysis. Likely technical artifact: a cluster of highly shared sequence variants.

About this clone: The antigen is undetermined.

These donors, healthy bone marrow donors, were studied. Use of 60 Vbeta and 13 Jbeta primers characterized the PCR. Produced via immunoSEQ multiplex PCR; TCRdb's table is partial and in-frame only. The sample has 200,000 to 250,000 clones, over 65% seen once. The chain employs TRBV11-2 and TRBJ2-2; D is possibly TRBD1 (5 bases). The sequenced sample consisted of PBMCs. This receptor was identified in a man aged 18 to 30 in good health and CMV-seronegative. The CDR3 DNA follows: TGTGCCAGCAGCTCTCACAGGTCTTGGACCGGGGAGCTGTTTTTT. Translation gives CASSSHRSWTGELFF.